The 26 T cell receptor beta chains in this list originate from one sample, sequenced in a study of T cells in Graves' hyperthyroidism and ophthalmopathy. It was RNA transcripts that yielded the amplified TCR beta CDR3 regions. Carried out on the TCR CDR3, a first-round RT-PCR used the HTBI primer set. TCRdb re-called the multiplex PCR reads with MiXCR, one entry per CDR3 protein. The sample carries a few hundred thousand distinct CDR3 sequences, approximately 15% recorded once. The source material was blood. These receptors came from a woman aged 18-30 years with Graves' hyperthyroidism.

The V call is TRBV30, the J call TRBJ1-2; D is undetermined. The V and J ends lost 2 bases and 5 bases respectively, with 18 bases between them. The germline CDR1 and CDR2 sequences are GTSNPN and SVGIG (reference sequence). This CDR3 has 15 amino acids. The CDR3, as DNA: TGTGCCTGGAGTCAATACAGCGCCTCACTATATGGCTACACCTTC. This encodes CAWSQYSASLYGYTF.

This clonotype appeared many times. The CDR3 here is CASGRTPAQYF. CDR3 DNA: TGTGCCAGCGGCCGAACCCCGGCGCAGTACTTC. J is TRBJ2-7 and V is TRBV6-2 or TRBV6-3; D gene ambiguous. CDR3 length: 11 residues. The germline gives CDR1 MNHEY, CDR2 SVGEGT. The V end lost 8 bases, the J end lost 9 bases, and 14 bases lay between the germline ends.

A word on this clonotype: One end of the junction varies from germline; a read error may be responsible. The gene calls are TRBV10-3 and TRBJ1-6; D unclear. Germline V gives CDR1 ENHRY, CDR2 SYGVKD. The CDR3 totals 13 residues. For the CDR3, the DNA is TGTGCCATCACTGAGGGTTATAATTCACCCCTCCACTTT. Its protein product is CAITEGYNSPLHF.

This clonotype was seen at least ten times. V gene TRBV7-2 combines with J gene TRBJ2-1; TRBD1 is a possible D gene (6 bases). This CDR3 has 13 residues. Trimming pared 7 bases from V and 6 bases from J, leaving 13 bases between. CDR1 SGHTA and CDR2 FQGNSA come from the germline V gene. Here the CDR3 DNA reads TGTGCCAGCAACTCGGTAGGGGGCAATGAGCAGTTCTTC. Amino acid sequence: CASNSVGGNEQFF.

This clonotype was seen more than once but under ten times. The chain is built from TRBV7-2 and TRBJ2-5; the D gene is possibly TRBD2 (6 bases). CDR1 is SGHTA and CDR2 is FQGNSA in the germline V gene. V lost 6 bases to trimming and J lost 1 base, with 21 bases between them. The CDR3 loop spans 17 amino acids. The CDR3 sequence is CASSIRSTGGVQETQYF. In DNA, the CDR3 is TGTGCCAGCAGTATCAGAAGCACGGGCGGGGTCCAAGAGACCCAGTACTTC.

This clonotype was seen many times. CDR3 sequence: CASSPLRGARETQYF. CDR3 DNA sequence: TGTGCCAGCAGCCCCTTGAGGGGGGCGCGGGAGACCCAGTACTTC. This chain links TRBV7-2 with TRBJ2-5; D may be TRBD1 or TRBD2 (6 bases each). This CDR3 contains 15 residues. Per germline, CDR1 SGHTA and CDR2 FQGNSA. V shed 5 bases and J shed 5 bases, with 18 bases lying between them.

The V gene is TRBV2, the J gene TRBJ2-4; D is unclear. Trimming took off 3 bases at V and 0 bases at J, with 9 bases between the two ends. Per germline, CDR1 SNHLY and CDR2 FYNNEI. The CDR3 is 15 amino acids. Here the CDR3 reads CASSDEILAKNIQYF. The CDR3 DNA reads as TGTGCCAGCAGTGACGAGATTCTAGCCAAAAACATTCAGTACTTC.

The chain has TRBV19 and TRBJ2-7; D unresolved. The V and J ends lost 2 bases and 1 base respectively, with 9 bases between them. The CDR3 spans 14 residues. Germline CDR1 reads LNHDA; CDR2 reads SQIVND (reference sequence). CDR3 nucleotide sequence: TGTGCCAGTAGTATATCAGGCACGTCCTACGAGCAGTACTTC. Translation gives CASSISGTSYEQYF.

This clonotype showed up many times. CDR3 amino acids: CASSGAGKTYEQYF. In DNA, the CDR3 is TGTGCCAGCAGTGGAGCGGGAAAGACTTACGAGCAGTACTTC. The chain joins TRBV27 to TRBJ2-7, with 7 positions matching TRBD2. This CDR3 is 14 amino acids long. CDR1 and CDR2 from the germline V gene are MNHEY and SMNVEV (reference sequence). J gave up 4 bases and V 5 bases, and 8 bases lay outside the gene matches.

This clonotype was observed many times. The genes are TRBV20-1 and TRBJ2-7; 12 bases agree with TRBD1. This CDR3 is 12 amino acids long. The V segment lost 5 bases and the J segment 7 bases; nucleotides outside the gene matches: 3. Germline V gives CDR1 DFQATT, CDR2 SNEGSKA (reference sequence). The CDR3 DNA is TGCAGTGCTGGGGACAGGGGGCGGGAGCAGTACTTC. Translation: CSAGDRGREQYF.

The V and J genes are TRBV18 and TRBJ1-1, with no clear D. This CDR3 is built from 15 residues. V lost 3 bases, J lost 1 base, and 12 bases lay in between. Germline V gives CDR1 KGHSH, CDR2 LQKENI. The CDR3 is CASSPPEGGNTEAFF. The CDR3 DNA follows: TGTGCCAGCTCACCGCCCGAGGGCGGGAACACTGAAGCTTTCTTT.

V is TRBV5-1 and J is TRBJ2-2; no clear D. CDR3 length: 13 amino acids. The ends were cut back, 4 bases at V and 5 bases at J, with 9 bases in the middle. Germline assignment: CDR1 SGHRS and CDR2 YFSETQ. The CDR3 loop reads CASSHTPTGELFF. CDR3 nucleotides: TGCGCCAGCAGCCATACACCGACCGGGGAGCTGTTTTTT.

This clonotype occurred many times. The chain employs TRBV19 and TRBJ2-7; no clear D. CDR1 is LNHDA, CDR2 SQIVND, per germline (reference sequence). There are 11 residues in the CDR3. Trimming took 5 bases from V and 3 from J, leaving 5 bases between them. The CDR3 loop is CASSGDYEQYF. CDR3 bases: TGTGCCAGTAGTGGGGACTACGAGCAGTACTTC. Full variable domain (missing parts from reference TRBV19 and TRBJ2-7): DGGITQSPKYLFRKEGQNVTLSCEQNLNHDAMYWYRQDPGQGLRLIYYSQIVNDFQKGDIAEGYSVSREKKESFPLTVTSAQKNPTAFYLCASSGDYEQYFGPGTRLTVT.

This clonotype has at least ten counts. V and J are TRBV5-1 and TRBJ2-7, with 11 bases lining up with TRBD1. V lost 0 bases and J lost 3; bases outside the gene matches: 5. The germline V gene encodes CDR1 SGHRS and CDR2 YFSETQ. This CDR3 is built from 16 residues. The CDR3 sequence: CASSLGIGTGGYEQYF. CDR3 nucleotides: TGCGCCAGCAGCTTGGGGATCGGGACAGGGGGCTACGAGCAGTACTTC. Full variable domain (outside the CDR3, taken from reference TRBV5-1 and TRBJ2-7): KAGVTQTPRYLIKTRGQQVTLSCSPISGHRSVSWYQQTPGQGLQFLFEYFSETQRNKGNFPGRFSGRQFSNSRSEMNVSTLELGDSALYLCASSLGIGTGGYEQYFGPGTRLTVT.

In its sample, this clonotype was seen many times. This chain links TRBV7-8 with TRBJ1-2, with TRBD1 matching over 8 bases. The V gene end was trimmed by 1 base and the J gene end by 1 base; junction bases not matched to a gene: 8. CDR1 is SGHVS and CDR2 is FQNEAQ in the germline V gene. CDR3 length equals 17 residues. Here the CDR3 DNA reads TGTGCCAGCAGCTTAGGGGCAGGGGGCTCCATTAACTATGGCTACACCTTC. It translates to CASSLGAGGSINYGYTF.

This clonotype was counted at least ten times. V is TRBV29-1 and J is TRBJ2-7, with 8 bases lining up with TRBD1. The trim removed 7 bases at V and 6 bases at J, leaving 8 bases unmatched. This CDR3 has 12 residues. Germline-derived CDR1 and CDR2 are SQVTM and ANQGSEA. The CDR3 sequence: CSAGTGQVEQYF. The CDR3 DNA is TGCAGCGCCGGGACAGGTCAGGTCGAGCAGTACTTC.

The chain uses TRBV20-1 and TRBJ1-1; the D gene is possibly TRBD1 (5 bases). The germline V gene has CDR1 DFQATT and CDR2 SNEGSKA (reference sequence). The V end was cut by 3 bases, the J end by 5 bases, with 13 bases between. The CDR3 contains 13 residues. The DNA for the CDR3 is TGCAGTGCTAGCGGGGGTTGGGGGACTGAAGCTTTCTTT. Encoded protein: CSASGGWGTEAFF.

This clonotype was counted many times. V usage is TRBV6-1 and J usage is TRBJ1-1, with D perhaps matching TRBD1 (5 bases). Germline V gene data show CDR1 as MNHNS and CDR2 as SASEGT. With 5 bases removed from V and 5 bases from J, the gap between germline ends came to 15 bases. The CDR3 sequence is 14 residues long. The CDR3, as DNA: TGTGCCAGCAGTCGGAGTTCCCCAGGGACTGAAGCTTTCTTT. Protein: CASSRSSPGTEAFF.

This clonotype has ten or more counts. The chain is built from TRBV20-1 and TRBJ1-2, with a possible D match to TRBD1 (5 bases). There are 13 residues in the CDR3. The germline V gene has CDR1 DFQATT and CDR2 SNEGSKA (reference sequence). Trimming cost V 3 bases and J 4 bases, with 12 bases left between them. CDR3 in DNA: TGCAGTGCTAGGGCGCCCGGGGGCTATGGCTACACCTTC. This sequence encodes CSARAPGGYGYTF.

This clonotype was detected ten times or more. V is TRBV12-3 or TRBV12-4 and J is TRBJ2-5, with 7 positions matching TRBD2. The CDR3 covers 14 residues. With V trimmed by 3 bases and J by 2 bases, 3 bases remained unmatched. Here the CDR3 reads CASSFRDYQETQYF. The CDR3 nucleotides are TGTGCCAGCAGTTTCCGGGACTATCAAGAGACCCAGTACTTC.

This clonotype has at least ten counts. This chain uses TRBV11-2 with TRBJ2-1; a possible D gene is TRBD1 (6 bases). CDR1 SGHAT and CDR2 FQNNGV come from the germline V gene. V gave up 4 bases and J gave up 4 bases, with 11 bases separating them. CDR3 length: 14 residues. Written as DNA, the CDR3 is TGTGCCAGCAGCTCTGTACAGGGATACAATGAGCAGTTCTTC. Protein: CASSSVQGYNEQFF.

The rearrangement uses TRBV6-5 and TRBJ2-1; TRBD2 might be the D (6 bases). The V gene's germline CDR1 is MNHEY and CDR2 SVGAGI. V shed 4 bases and J shed 11 bases, with 12 bases lying between them. The CDR3 loop spans 12 amino acids. CDR3 in DNA: TGTGCCAGCAGTTTGGAGGGATGGCAGCAGTTCTTC. The encoded protein is CASSLEGWQQFF.

This clonotype turned up a few times. The chain uses TRBV6-9 and TRBJ1-3; TRBD1 matches 12 bases. Unmatched junction bases numbered 1, after V lost 3 bases and J lost 4 bases. Germline CDR1 reads MNHGY; CDR2 reads SVAAGI. This CDR3 spans 15 amino acids. For the CDR3, the DNA is TGTGCCAGCAGTTACGGGACAGGGGGCGGAAACACCATATATTTT. This translates into CASSYGTGGGNTIYF.

Note on this clonotype: This may arise from a read error, as a much more abundant clone is one base away. The chain joins TRBV10-3 to TRBJ2-7, with D unclear. The J call may be wrong; the DNA end is better matched by TRBJ2-1. Germline V gene sequence: CDR1 ENHRY, CDR2 SYGVKD. The CDR3 spans 12 residues. The CDR3 nucleotides read TGTGCCATCAGCCCATCGAGGTACGAGCAGTTCTTC. Its protein is CAISPSRYEQFF.

This clonotype has ten or more counts. The chain couples TRBV6-2 or TRBV6-3 to TRBJ2-5; D gene ambiguous. V lost 0 bases, J lost 3 bases, and 2 bases lay in between. The CDR3 contains 12 residues. Germline V gives CDR1 MNHEY, CDR2 SVGEGT. CDR3 nucleotide sequence: TGTGCCAGCAGTTACTCGAAAGAGACCCAGTACTTC. Protein sequence: CASSYSKETQYF.

This clonotype was seen repeatedly, ten times or more. V gene TRBV24-1 combines with J gene TRBJ2-1; 8 positions match TRBD1. V shed 3 bases and J 7 bases; nucleotides not matched to a gene: 7. CDR1 KGHDR and CDR2 SFDVKD come from the germline V gene. This CDR3 comprises 15 residues. CDR3 nucleotides: TGTGCCACCAGTGATCCTGGACAGGGAGCAAATGAGCAGTTCTTC. This encodes CATSDPGQGANEQFF.